This T cell receptor beta chain was identified during a study of regulatory T cells in long-lasting Graves disease. About the study: Persistent Graves' disease required over 5 years of antithyroid drugs and positive TSH receptor antibodies.

For TCR beta, libraries came from iRepertoire HTBI primers and Arm-PCR of CDR3 regions. Each CDR3 protein gets one entry after TCRdb re-called the multiplex PCR reads with MiXCR. The sample includes more than 650,000 distinct CDR3 sequences, about 32% seen only once; the top ten take 40% to 50%. Time point meaning: persistent/refractory GD, antithyroid drugs over 5 years with positive TRAb. PBMCs provided the RNA from which the TCR library was made. The EDTA tubes were filled with around 9.2 milliliters of drawn peripheral blood. Study-level points and caveats: More public clonotypes were shared by persistent patients (about 2,700) than by new patients (about 1,000). Since the sample size was small, accuracy may have been reduced.

Comments on this clonotype: Its matching antigen is unknown.

CDR1 and CDR2 (germline): DFQATT, SNEGSKA (reference sequence). CDR3 size: 14 residues. V was pared by 1 base and J by 5 bases, with 7 bases of the junction left unmatched. The receptor's source is a female donor with Graves disease. This chain links TRBV20-1 with TRBJ1-1; the match to TRBD1 covers 7 bases. Here the sequenced sample was peripheral blood mononuclear cells (PBMCs), taken when the disease was refractory, from a patient treated with antithyroid drugs. The CDR3 sequence: CSARGRGLRTEAFF. CDR3 nucleotides: TGCAGTGCTAGAGGAAGGGGGCTAAGGACTGAAGCTTTCTTT.